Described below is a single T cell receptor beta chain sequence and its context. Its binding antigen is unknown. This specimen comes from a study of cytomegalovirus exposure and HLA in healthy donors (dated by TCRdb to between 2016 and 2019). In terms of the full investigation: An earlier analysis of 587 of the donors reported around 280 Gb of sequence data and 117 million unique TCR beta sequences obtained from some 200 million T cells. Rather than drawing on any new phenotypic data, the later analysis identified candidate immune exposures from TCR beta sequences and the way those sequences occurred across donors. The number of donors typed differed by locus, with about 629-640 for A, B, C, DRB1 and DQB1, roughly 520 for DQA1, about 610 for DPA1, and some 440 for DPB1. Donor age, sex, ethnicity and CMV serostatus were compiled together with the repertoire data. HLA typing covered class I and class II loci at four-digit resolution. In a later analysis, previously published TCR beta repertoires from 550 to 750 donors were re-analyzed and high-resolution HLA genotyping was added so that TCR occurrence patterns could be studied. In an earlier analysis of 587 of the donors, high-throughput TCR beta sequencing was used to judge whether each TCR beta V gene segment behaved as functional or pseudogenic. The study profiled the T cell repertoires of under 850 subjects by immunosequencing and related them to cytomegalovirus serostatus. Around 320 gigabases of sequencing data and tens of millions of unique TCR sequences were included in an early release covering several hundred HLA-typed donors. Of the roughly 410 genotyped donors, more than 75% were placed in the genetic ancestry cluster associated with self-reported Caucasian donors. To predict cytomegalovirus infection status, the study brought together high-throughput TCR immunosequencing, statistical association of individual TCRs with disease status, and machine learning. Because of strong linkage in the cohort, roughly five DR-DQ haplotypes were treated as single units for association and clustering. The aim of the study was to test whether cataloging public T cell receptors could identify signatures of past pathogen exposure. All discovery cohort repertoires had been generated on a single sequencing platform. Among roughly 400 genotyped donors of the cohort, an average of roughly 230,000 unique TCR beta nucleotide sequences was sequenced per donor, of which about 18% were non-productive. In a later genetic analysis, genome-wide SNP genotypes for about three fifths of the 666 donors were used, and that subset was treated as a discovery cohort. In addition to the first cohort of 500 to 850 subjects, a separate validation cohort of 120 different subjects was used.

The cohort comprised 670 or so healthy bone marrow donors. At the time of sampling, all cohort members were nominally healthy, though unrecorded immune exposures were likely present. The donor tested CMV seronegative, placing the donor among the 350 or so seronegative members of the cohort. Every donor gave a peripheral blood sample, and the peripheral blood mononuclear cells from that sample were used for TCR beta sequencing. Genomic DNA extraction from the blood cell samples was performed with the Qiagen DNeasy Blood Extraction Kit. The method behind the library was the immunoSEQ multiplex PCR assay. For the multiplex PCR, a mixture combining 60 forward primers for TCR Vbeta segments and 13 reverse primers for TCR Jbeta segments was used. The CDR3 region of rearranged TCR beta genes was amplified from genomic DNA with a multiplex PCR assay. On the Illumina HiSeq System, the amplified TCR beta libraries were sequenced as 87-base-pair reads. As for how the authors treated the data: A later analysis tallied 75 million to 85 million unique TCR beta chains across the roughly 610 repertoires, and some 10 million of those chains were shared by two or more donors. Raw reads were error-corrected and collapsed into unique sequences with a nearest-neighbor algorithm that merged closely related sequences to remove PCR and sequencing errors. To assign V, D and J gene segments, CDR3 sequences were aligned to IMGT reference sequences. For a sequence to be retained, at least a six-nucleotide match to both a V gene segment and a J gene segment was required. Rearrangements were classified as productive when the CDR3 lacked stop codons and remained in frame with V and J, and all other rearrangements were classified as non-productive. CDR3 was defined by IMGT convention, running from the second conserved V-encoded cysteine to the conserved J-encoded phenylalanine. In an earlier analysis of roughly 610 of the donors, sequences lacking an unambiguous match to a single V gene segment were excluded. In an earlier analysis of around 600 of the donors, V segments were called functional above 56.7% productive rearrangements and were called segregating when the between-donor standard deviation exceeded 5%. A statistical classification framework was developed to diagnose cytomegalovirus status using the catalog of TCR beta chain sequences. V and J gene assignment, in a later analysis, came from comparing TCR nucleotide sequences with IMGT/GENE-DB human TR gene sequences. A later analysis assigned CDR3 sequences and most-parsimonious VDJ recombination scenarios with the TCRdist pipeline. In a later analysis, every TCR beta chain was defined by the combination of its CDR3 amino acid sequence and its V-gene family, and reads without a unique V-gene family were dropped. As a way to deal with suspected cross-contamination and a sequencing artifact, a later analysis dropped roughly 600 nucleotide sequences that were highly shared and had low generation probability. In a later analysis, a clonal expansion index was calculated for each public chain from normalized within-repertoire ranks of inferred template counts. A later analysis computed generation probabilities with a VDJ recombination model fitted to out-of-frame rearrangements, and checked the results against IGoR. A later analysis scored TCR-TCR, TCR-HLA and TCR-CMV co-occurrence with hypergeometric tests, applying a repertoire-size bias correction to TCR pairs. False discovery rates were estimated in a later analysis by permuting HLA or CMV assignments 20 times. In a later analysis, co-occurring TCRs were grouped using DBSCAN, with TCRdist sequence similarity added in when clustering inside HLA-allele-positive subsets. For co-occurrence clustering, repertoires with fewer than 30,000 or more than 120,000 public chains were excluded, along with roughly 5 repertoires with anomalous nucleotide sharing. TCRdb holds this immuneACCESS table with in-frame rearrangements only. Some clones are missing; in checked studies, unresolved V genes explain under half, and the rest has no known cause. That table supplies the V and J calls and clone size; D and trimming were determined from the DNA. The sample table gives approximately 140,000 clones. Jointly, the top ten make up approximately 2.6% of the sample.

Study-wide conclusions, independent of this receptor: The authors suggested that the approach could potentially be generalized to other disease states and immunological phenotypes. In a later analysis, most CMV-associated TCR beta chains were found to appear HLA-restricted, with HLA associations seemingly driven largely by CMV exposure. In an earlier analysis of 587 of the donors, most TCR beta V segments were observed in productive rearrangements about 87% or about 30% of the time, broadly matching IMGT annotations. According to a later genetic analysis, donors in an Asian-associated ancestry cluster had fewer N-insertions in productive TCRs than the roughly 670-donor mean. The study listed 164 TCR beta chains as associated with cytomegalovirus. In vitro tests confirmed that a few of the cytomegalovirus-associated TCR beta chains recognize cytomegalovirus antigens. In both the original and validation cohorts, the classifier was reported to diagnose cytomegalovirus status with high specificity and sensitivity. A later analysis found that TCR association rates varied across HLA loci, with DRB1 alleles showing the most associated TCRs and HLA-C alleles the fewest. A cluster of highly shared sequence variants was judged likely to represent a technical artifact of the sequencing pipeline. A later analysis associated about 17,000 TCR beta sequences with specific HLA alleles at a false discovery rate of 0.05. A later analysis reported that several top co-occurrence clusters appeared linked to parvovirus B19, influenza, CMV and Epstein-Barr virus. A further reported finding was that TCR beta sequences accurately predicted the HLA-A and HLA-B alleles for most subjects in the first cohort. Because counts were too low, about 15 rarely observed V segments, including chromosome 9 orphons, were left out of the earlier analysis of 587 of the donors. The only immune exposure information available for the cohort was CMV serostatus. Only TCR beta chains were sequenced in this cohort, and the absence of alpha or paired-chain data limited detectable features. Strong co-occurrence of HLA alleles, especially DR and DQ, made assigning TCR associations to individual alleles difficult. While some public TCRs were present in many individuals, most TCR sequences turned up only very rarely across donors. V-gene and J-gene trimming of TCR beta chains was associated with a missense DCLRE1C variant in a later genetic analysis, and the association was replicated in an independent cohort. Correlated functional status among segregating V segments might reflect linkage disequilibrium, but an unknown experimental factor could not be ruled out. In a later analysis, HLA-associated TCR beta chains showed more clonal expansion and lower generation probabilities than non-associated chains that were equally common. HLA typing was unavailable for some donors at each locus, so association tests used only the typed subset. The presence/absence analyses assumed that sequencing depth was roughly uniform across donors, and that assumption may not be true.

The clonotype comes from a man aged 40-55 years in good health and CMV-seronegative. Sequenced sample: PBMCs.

The nucleotide sequence is TGTGCCAGCAAAAGGACAGGTAATTACAATGAGCAGTTCTTC. Translation gives CASKRTGNYNEQFF. Here the chain combines TRBV2 and TRBJ2-1, with TRBD1 identical over 7 junction bases. V is cut back by 7 bases and J by 4 bases, with 7 bases in the junction unmatched. The CDR3 goes from the cysteine to the phenylalanine over 14 residues. Of all the DNA, just the CDR3 is kept, 42 bases in frame from base 1. CDR1 is given as SNHLY and CDR2 as FYNNEI, both from the germline V gene.